This T cell receptor (beta chain) was obtained from a study of siplizumab effects on memory and regulatory T cells. This clone appeared a single time. Its antigen is not known. Study results and limitations: Major contributors to the alloresponse seemed to be naive T cells, which also appeared more diverse than memory cells.

Libraries were prepared by immunoSEQ multiplex PCR; TCRdb keeps only in-frame clonotypes and omits some of them. The sample has 98,000 or so clones; 93% are singletons. The receptor's source is a human donor in good health. Sequencing was done on a sample of Tregs sorted from blood.

This CDR3 is CASSEGLPNTEAFF. The CDR3 DNA sequence: TGCGCCAGCAGCGAGGGACTTCCGAACACTGAAGCTTTCTTT. The chain has TRBV5-1 and TRBJ1-1; weak D call: TRBD1 (5 bases). Germline-derived CDR1 and CDR2 are SGHRS and YFSETQ. The CDR3 totals 14 residues. V was clipped by 4 bases and J by 1 base, with 11 bases between them.